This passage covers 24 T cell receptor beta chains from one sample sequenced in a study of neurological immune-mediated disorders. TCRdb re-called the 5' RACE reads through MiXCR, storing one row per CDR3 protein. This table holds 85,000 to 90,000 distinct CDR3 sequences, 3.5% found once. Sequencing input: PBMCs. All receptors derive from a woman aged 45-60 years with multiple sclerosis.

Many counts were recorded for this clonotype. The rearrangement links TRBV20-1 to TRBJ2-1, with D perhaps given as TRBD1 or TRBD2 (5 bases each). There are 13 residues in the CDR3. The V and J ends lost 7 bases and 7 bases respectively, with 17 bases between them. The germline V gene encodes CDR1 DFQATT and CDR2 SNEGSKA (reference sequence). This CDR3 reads CSVARDPWNEQFF. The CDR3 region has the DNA TGCAGTGTAGCTAGGGACCCCTGGAATGAGCAGTTCTTC.

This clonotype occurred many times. CDR3 sequence: CASSPGTGGHTDTQYF. The CDR3 DNA reads TGTGCCAGCAGCCCCGGGACAGGGGGCCACACAGATACGCAGTATTTT. The V gene is TRBV7-9, the J gene TRBJ2-3; 12 positions agree with TRBD1. Trimming cost V 5 bases and J 2 bases; bases outside gene matches: 5. Germline V CDR1 and CDR2: SEHNR, FQNEAQ (reference sequence). The length of the CDR3 is 16 residues.

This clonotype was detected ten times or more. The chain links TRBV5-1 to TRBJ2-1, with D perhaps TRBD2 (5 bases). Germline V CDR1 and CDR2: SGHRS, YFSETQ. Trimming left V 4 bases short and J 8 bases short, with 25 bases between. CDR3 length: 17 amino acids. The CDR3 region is CASSNARTSRTTDEQFF. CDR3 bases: TGCGCCAGCAGCAACGCCCGGACTTCGCGGACCACCGATGAGCAGTTCTTC.

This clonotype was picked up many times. This CDR3 is CASSITGTGYNQPQHF. DNA for the CDR3: TGTGCCAGCAGTATAACCGGGACAGGGTACAATCAGCCCCAGCATTTT. This chain uses TRBV27 with TRBJ1-5; 9 nucleotides agree with TRBD1. The CDR3 covers 16 residues. Germline CDR1 is MNHEY and CDR2 is SMNVEV (reference sequence). Trimming removed 5 bases from V and 3 bases from J; junction bases left unmatched: 8.

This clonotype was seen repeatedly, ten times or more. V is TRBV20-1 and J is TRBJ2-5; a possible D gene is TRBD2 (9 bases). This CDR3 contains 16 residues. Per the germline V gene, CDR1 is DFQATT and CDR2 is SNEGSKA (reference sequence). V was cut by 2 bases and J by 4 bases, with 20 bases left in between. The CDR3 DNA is TGCAGTGCTAGATCAGGGGGCGGGGGGGCGCGAGAGACCCAGTACTTC. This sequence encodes CSARSGGGGARETQYF.

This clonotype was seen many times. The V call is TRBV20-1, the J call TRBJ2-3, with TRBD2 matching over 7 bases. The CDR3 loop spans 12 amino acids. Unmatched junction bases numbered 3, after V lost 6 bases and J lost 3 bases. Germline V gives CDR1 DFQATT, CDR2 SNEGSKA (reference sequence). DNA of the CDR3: TGCAGTGCGGGGGGGGGAACAGATACGCAGTATTTT. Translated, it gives CSAGGGTDTQYF.

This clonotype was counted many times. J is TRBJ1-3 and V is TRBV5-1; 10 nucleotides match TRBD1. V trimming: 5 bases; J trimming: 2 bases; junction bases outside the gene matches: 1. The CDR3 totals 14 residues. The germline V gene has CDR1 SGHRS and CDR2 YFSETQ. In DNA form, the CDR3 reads TGCGCCAGCAGGACAGGGGGCCCTGGAAACACCATATATTTT. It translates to CASRTGGPGNTIYF.

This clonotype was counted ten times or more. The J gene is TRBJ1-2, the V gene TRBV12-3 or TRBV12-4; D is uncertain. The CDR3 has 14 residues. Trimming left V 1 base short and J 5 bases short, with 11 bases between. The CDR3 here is CASSLEGRGYGYTF. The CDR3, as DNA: TGTGCCAGCAGTTTAGAGGGCAGAGGGTATGGCTACACCTTC.

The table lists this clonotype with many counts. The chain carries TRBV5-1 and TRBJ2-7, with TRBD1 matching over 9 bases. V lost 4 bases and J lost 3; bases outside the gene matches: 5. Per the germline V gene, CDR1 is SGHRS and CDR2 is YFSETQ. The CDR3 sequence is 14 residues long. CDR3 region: CASSLPGQGYEQYF. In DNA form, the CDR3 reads TGCGCCAGCAGCCTTCCGGGACAGGGCTACGAGCAGTACTTC.

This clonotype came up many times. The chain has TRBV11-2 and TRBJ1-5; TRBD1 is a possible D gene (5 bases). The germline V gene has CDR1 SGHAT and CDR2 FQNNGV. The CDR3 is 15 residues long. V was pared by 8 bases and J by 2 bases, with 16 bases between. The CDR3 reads CASSISRGGNQPQHF. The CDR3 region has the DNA TGTGCCAGCTCAATTAGTCGGGGCGGCAATCAGCCCCAGCATTTT.

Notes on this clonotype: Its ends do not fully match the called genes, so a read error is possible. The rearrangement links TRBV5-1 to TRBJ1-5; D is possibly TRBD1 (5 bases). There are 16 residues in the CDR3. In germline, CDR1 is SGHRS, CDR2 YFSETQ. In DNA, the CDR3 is TGCGCCAGCAGCTTGGGTCCGACCACAGGCTTTCAGCCCCATCATTTT. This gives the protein CASSLGPTTGFQPHHF.

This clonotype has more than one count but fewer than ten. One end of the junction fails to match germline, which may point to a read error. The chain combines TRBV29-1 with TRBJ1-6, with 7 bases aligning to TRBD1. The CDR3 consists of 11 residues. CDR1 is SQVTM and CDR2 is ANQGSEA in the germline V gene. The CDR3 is CSVGTDSTLNF. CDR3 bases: TGCAGCGTGGGGACAGATTCAACCCTCAACTTT.

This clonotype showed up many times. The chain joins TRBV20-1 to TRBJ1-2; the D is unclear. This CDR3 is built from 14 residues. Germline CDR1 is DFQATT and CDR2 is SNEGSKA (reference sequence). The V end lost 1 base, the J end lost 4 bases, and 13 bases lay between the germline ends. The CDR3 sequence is CSARGLKGVYGYTF. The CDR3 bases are TGCAGTGCTAGAGGTTTGAAGGGAGTCTATGGCTACACCTTC.

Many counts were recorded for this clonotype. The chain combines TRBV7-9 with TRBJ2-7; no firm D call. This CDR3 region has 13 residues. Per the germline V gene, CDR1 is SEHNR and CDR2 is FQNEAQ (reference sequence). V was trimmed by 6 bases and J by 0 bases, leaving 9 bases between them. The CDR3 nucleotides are TGTGCCAGCAGGCCTAGGAGCTCCTACGAGCAGTACTTC. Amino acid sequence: CASRPRSSYEQYF.

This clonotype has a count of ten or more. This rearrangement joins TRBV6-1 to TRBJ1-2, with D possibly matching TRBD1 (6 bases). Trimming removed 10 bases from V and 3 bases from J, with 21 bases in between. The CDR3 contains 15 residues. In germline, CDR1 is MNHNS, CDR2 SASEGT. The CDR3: CATEGGLDRDYGYTF. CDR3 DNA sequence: TGTGCCACAGAGGGGGGGCTTGATCGTGACTATGGCTACACCTTC.

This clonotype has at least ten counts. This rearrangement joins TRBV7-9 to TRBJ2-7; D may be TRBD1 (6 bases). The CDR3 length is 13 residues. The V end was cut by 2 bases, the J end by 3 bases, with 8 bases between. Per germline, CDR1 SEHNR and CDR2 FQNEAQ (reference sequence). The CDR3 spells CASSLTGYYEQYF. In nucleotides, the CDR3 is TGTGCCAGCAGCTTAACAGGGTACTACGAGCAGTACTTC.

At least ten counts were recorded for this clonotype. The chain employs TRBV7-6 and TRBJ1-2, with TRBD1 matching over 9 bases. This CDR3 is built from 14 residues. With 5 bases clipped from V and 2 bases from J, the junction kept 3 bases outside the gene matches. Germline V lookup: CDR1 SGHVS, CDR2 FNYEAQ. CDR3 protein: CASSMGQGNYGYTF. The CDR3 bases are TGTGCCAGCAGCATGGGACAGGGAAACTATGGCTACACCTTC.

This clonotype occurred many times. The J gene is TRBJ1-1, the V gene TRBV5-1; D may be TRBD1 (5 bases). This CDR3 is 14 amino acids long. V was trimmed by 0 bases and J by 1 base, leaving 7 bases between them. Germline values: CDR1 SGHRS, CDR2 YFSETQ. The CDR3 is CASSLGDGNTEAFF. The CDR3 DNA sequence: TGCGCCAGCAGCTTGGGGGACGGGAACACTGAAGCTTTCTTT.

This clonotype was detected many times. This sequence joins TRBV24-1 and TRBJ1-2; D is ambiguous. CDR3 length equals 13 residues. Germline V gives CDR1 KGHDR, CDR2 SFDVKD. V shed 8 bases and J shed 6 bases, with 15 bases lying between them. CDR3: CATKGGLADGYTF. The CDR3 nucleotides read TGTGCCACCAAGGGAGGACTAGCTGATGGCTACACCTTC.

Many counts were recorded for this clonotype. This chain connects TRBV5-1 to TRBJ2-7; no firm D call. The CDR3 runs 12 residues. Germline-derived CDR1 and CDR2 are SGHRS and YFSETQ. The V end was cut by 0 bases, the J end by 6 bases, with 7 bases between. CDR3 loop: CASSLGWPEQYF. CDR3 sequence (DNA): TGCGCCAGCAGCTTGGGTTGGCCCGAGCAGTACTTC.

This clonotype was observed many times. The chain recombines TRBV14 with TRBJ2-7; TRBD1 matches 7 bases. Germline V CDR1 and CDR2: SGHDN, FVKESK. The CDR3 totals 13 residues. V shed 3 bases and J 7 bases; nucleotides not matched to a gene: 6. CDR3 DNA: TGTGCCAGCAGCCATGACGACAGGGTTGAGCAGTACTTC. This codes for CASSHDDRVEQYF.

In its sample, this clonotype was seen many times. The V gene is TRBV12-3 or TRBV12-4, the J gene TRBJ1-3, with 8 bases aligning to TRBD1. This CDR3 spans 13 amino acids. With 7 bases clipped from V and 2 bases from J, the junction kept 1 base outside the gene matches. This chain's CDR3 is CASKTGAGNTIYF. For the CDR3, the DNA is TGTGCCAGCAAGACAGGGGCTGGAAACACCATATATTTT.

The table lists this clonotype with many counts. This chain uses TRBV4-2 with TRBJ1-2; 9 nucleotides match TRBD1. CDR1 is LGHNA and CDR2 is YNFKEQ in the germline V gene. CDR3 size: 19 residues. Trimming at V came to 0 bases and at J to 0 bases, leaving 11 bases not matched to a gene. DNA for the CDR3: TGTGCCAGCAGCCAAGAGGGGTACAGGGGGCGTCTAGCTAACTATGGCTACACCTTC. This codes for CASSQEGYRGRLANYGYTF.

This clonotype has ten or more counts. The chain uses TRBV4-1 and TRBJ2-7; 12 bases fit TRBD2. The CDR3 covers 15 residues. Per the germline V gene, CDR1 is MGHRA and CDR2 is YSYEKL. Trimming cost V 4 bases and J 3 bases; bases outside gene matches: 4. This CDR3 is CASSPRLAGVYEQYF. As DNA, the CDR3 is TGCGCCAGCAGCCCCCGACTAGCGGGGGTCTACGAGCAGTACTTC.